Each of the 19 T cell receptor beta chains below was sequenced from the same sample in a study of blood T cell repertoires in COVID-19. TCRdb's copy holds only in-frame clones and misses some; the assay was immunoSEQ multiplex PCR. The sample holds about 250,000 clones; about 91% are singletons and the top ten take under 1.5%. Sequencing input: peripheral blood. These receptors were taken from a man older than 75 with acute or convalescent COVID-19.

This chain joins TRBV12-3 or TRBV12-4 and TRBJ2-4; D is unclear. Between the trimmed V and J ends, which lost 6 bases and 6 bases, there was a span of 9 bases. CDR3 size: 12 residues. The CDR3 sequence is CASSPTGNIQYF. The CDR3 nucleotides read TGTGCCAGCAGCCCGACTGGAAACATTCAGTACTTC.

This chain uses TRBV9 with TRBJ2-1; 7 bases are shared with TRBD1. The CDR3 runs 16 residues. CDR1 is SGDLS and CDR2 is YYNGEE in the germline V gene. The J segment lost 4 bases and the V segment lost 0 bases, leaving 7 bases of the junction unmatched. The CDR3 is CASSVDRGLGYNEQFF. For the CDR3, the DNA is TGTGCCAGCAGCGTAGACAGGGGTCTTGGGTACAATGAGCAGTTCTTC. The full variable domain, in which reference TRBV9 and TRBJ2-1 provide the parts outside the CDR3, is DSGVTQTPKHLITATGQRVTLRCSPRSGDLSVYWYQQSLDQGLQFLIQYYNGEERAKGNILERFSAQQFPDLHSELNLSSLELGDSALYFCASSVDRGLGYNEQFFGPGTRLTVL.

The rearrangement links TRBV4-1 to TRBJ2-2, with a weak D call TRBD2 (6 bases). The germline V gene has CDR1 MGHRA and CDR2 YSYEKL. The CDR3 length is 17 residues. The germline V and J ends were trimmed by 0 bases and 3 bases, with 14 bases remaining between them. The CDR3 DNA reads as TGCGCCAGCAGCCAAGATCGGATCGGGAGTTACACCGGGGAGCTGTTTTTT. Translated, it gives CASSQDRIGSYTGELFF.

Only one count was recorded for this clone. The chain recombines TRBV10-3 with TRBJ2-3; 10 bases match TRBD2. J lost 3 bases, V lost 2 bases, and 5 bases had no gene match. CDR1 is ENHRY and CDR2 is SYGVKD in the germline V gene. The CDR3 totals 16 residues. CDR3 amino acids: CAISEPTTSGTDTQYF. The CDR3 DNA reads as TGTGCCATCAGTGAGCCGACGACTAGCGGGACAGATACGCAGTATTTT.

This clone was counted a few times. The chain recombines TRBV1 with TRBJ1-5; the table's D gene call, TRBD1, was not cross checked with the DNA. TRBV1 has pseudogene status. The CDR3 is made up of 13 amino acids. CDR3: CTSKAGYNQPQHF. CDR3 coding DNA: TGCACCAGCAAGGCAGGGTACAATCAGCCCCAGCATTTT.

The rearrangement uses TRBV7-2 and TRBJ2-2, with D possibly TRBD2 on 6 matching bases. Per the germline V gene, CDR1 is SGHTA and CDR2 is FQGNSA. V shed 6 bases and J shed 5 bases, with 19 bases lying between them. The CDR3 sequence is 16 residues long. The CDR3 spells CASRTNPAGRTGELFF. DNA for the CDR3: TGTGCCAGCAGGACCAACCCCGCCGGGAGAACCGGGGAGCTGTTTTTT. Full variable domain (outside the CDR3, taken from reference TRBV7-2 and TRBJ2-2): GAGVSQSPSNKVTEKGKDVELRCDPISGHTALYWYRQSLGQGLEFLIYFQGNSAPDKSGLPSDRFSAERTGGSVSTLTIQRTQQEDSAVYLCASRTNPAGRTGELFFGEGSRLTVL.

DNA of the CDR3: TGTGCCACCAGCAGGTCAACAGGGGAAGGCACAGATACGCAGTATTTT. Amino acids: CATSRSTGEGTDTQYF. V is TRBV15 and J is TRBJ2-3; 7 bases are shared with TRBD1. The CDR3 totals 16 residues. Germline assignment: CDR1 LNHNV and CDR2 YYDKDF (reference sequence). V lost 3 bases to trimming and J lost 1 base; unmatched junction nucleotides: 7.

J is TRBJ2-5 and V is TRBV29-1; 11 bases line up with TRBD1. This CDR3 is 14 amino acids long. V lost 7 bases to trimming and J lost 5 bases; unmatched junction nucleotides: 9. CDR1 SQVTM and CDR2 ANQGSEA come from the germline V gene. The CDR3 sequence: CSAETGTGGETQYF. The CDR3 nucleotides read TGCAGCGCCGAAACCGGGACAGGGGGTGAGACCCAGTACTTC.

The chain has TRBV7-2 and TRBJ2-1, with D tentatively TRBD1 (6 bases). Trimming took 3 bases from V and 2 from J, leaving 17 bases between them. The CDR3 is made up of 17 amino acids. Germline V gene lookup returns CDR1 SGHTA and CDR2 FQGNSA. The CDR3 DNA sequence: TGTGCCAGCAGCTTTGACACCGGACAGAGACCCTACAATGAGCAGTTCTTC. Translation gives CASSFDTGQRPYNEQFF.

The chain uses TRBV6-5 and TRBJ2-1; 7 positions agree with TRBD1. The V segment lost 10 bases and the J segment 1 base; nucleotides outside the gene matches: 7. Germline CDR1 reads MNHEY; CDR2 reads SVGAGI. This CDR3 has 14 amino acids. The CDR3 coding sequence is TGTGCCACCAAGGACAGGCAATCCTACAATGAGCAGTTCTTC. This sequence encodes CATKDRQSYNEQFF.

The chain has TRBV7-2 and TRBJ2-5; TRBD1 matches 7 bases. The CDR3 totals 16 residues. Germline loops: CDR1 SGHTA, CDR2 FQGNSA. After removal of 0 bases from V and 5 bases from J, the junction contained 9 bases not matched to a gene. Written as DNA, the CDR3 is TGTGCCAGCAGCTTAGCGCATGAGACAGGGTGGGAGACCCAGTACTTC. Amino acids: CASSLAHETGWETQYF.

The chain has TRBV2 and TRBJ1-2; weak D call: TRBD1 (6 bases). Trimming shortened V by 5 bases and J by 4 bases, and 20 bases separated the two germline ends. The germline V gene has CDR1 SNHLY and CDR2 FYNNEI. This CDR3 contains 16 residues. The CDR3 spells CASSSMGRGIGYGYTF. CDR3 in DNA: TGTGCCAGCAGTTCCATGGGGAGGGGGATTGGCTATGGCTACACCTTC.

On this clone itself: Other DNA sequences in this sample translate to the same CDR3. The rearrangement uses TRBV19 and TRBJ1-5; D might be TRBD1 (5 bases). The V and J ends lost 2 bases and 2 bases respectively, with 7 bases between them. The germline CDR1 and CDR2 sequences are LNHDA and SQIVND (reference sequence). This CDR3 is built from 14 residues. The CDR3 sequence is CASSIQGGNQPQHF. In DNA form, the CDR3 reads TGTGCCAGTAGTATACAAGGGGGCAATCAGCCCCAGCATTTT.

The V gene is TRBV4-2, the J gene TRBJ2-3, with TRBD2 identical over 10 bases. V shed 4 bases and J 5 bases; nucleotides not matched to a gene: 12. This CDR3 has 17 residues. CDR1 and CDR2 (germline): LGHNA, YNFKEQ. The CDR3 DNA is TGTGCCAGCAGCCGCCGGGTTGGAGCGGGGGGGCGAGATACGCAGTATTTT. The encoded protein is CASSRRVGAGGRDTQYF.

The chain uses TRBV18 and TRBJ1-4; the match to TRBD1 covers 10 bases. V lost 3 bases to trimming and J lost 6 bases; unmatched junction nucleotides: 4. CDR1 and CDR2 from the germline V gene are KGHSH and LQKENI. CDR3 length: 15 amino acids. The CDR3 DNA reads TGTGCCAGCTCACCTATAGGACAGGGGGATGAAAAACTGTTTTTT. Its translation: CASSPIGQGDEKLFF. The whole variable domain, remainder taken from reference TRBV18 and TRBJ1-4, is NAGVMQNPRHLVRRRGQEARLRCSPMKGHSHVYWYRQLPEEGLKFMVYLQKENIIDESGMPKERFSAEFPKEGPSILRIQQVVRGDSAAYFCASSPIGQGDEKLFFGSGTQLSVL.

The gene calls are TRBV13 and TRBJ2-5; TRBD1 aligns across 7 bases. The CDR3 sequence is 14 residues long. V lost 5 bases to trimming and J lost 7 bases; unmatched junction nucleotides: 10. Germline CDR1 and CDR2: PRHDT and FYEKMQ (reference sequence). The CDR3 sequence: CASSPTGDPRTQYF. The CDR3, as DNA: TGTGCCAGCAGCCCTACAGGGGACCCAAGGACCCAGTACTTC.

The rearrangement joins TRBV9 to TRBJ2-1; a possible D gene is TRBD2 (6 bases). The V end was cut by 0 bases, the J end by 6 bases, with 10 bases between. The CDR3 runs to 14 residues. CDR1 and CDR2 (germline): SGDLS, YYNGEE. DNA of the CDR3: TGTGCCAGCAGCGTAGGCCCTAGCGCCAATGAGCAGTTCTTC. Protein sequence: CASSVGPSANEQFF.

The rearrangement joins TRBV5-8 to TRBJ1-4, with 10 nucleotides matching TRBD1. Germline CDR1 reads SGHTS; CDR2 reads YDEGEE. After removal of 2 bases from V and 5 bases from J, the junction contained 6 bases not matched to a gene. CDR3 size: 16 residues. The CDR3 is CASSFNRQGANEKLFF. Written as DNA, the CDR3 is TGTGCCAGCAGCTTCAATCGACAGGGGGCGAATGAAAAACTGTTTTTT.

In this sample, this clone turned up a few times. V gene TRBV19 combines with J gene TRBJ1-5, with unresolved D. V lost 4 bases and J 5 bases, leaving 9 bases between the germline ends. CDR3 length equals 13 residues. Germline loops: CDR1 LNHDA, CDR2 SQIVND (reference sequence). The CDR3 spells CASSKARDQPQHF. The CDR3 DNA follows: TGTGCCAGTAGTAAGGCGCGGGATCAGCCCCAGCATTTT.